Below, 20 T cell receptor beta chains from the same sample are listed, as sequenced in a study of shared clonotypes between healthy human individuals (dated by TCRdb to about 2020). Library prep was done by the immunoSEQ multiplex PCR assay. TCRdb took over this immuneACCESS table, retaining in-frame rearrangements with V and J assigned. Such tables are incomplete; in checked studies, under half of the missing clones stem from an unresolved V gene, and the remainder is unexplained. Present in this sample are about 1.1 million clones, approximately 80% of which were seen just once. In total, the top ten clones hold more than 0.55% of the sample. The sample comprised memory CD4+ T cells from PBMCs. In the paper's terms, the cell subset or site label means: CD45RA-negative fraction. These receptors were collected from a young man in good health. Some clones in this sample may be carry-over from other donors' samples.

The genes are TRBV7-9 and TRBJ2-7; tentative D call: TRBD2 (5 bases). This CDR3 comprises 15 residues. V was pared by 4 bases and J by 2 bases, with 15 bases between. The germline V gene encodes CDR1 SEHNR and CDR2 FQNEAQ (reference sequence). CDR3 in amino acids: CASSSPRGSTYEQYF. CDR3 bases: TGTGCCAGCAGCTCACCACGGGGAAGTACCTACGAGCAGTACTTC.

The genes are TRBV11-3 and TRBJ2-2; the D gene is possibly TRBD1 (5 bases). The CDR3 length is 13 residues. V shed 4 bases and J shed 5 bases, with 8 bases lying between them. The germline gives CDR1 SGHNT, CDR2 YENEEA. The CDR3 region has the DNA TGTGCCAGCAGCTCTCGACAGACCGGGGAGCTGTTTTTT. Its protein product is CASSSRQTGELFF.

This clone appeared many times. The chain combines TRBV28 with TRBJ1-2; possibly TRBD1 for D (5 bases). Germline V CDR1 and CDR2: MDHEN, SYDVKM. V gave up 6 bases and J gave up 2 bases, with 13 bases separating them. The CDR3 contains 14 residues. The CDR3 loop reads CASRLGGANYGYTF. The DNA of the CDR3 is TGTGCCAGCAGATTGGGAGGGGCAAACTATGGCTACACCTTC.

CDR3 protein: CAISESPPHNEQFF. The DNA of the CDR3 is TGTGCCATCAGTGAGTCGCCCCCGCACAATGAGCAGTTCTTC. The gene calls are TRBV10-3 and TRBJ2-1; D remains unclear. Per the germline V gene, CDR1 is ENHRY and CDR2 is SYGVKD. V lost 0 bases and J lost 5, with 8 bases in between. There are 14 residues in the CDR3.

There are a few counts of this clone. The V and J genes are TRBV6-1 and TRBJ2-4, with D possibly called TRBD1 or TRBD2 (5 bases each). The germline V gene has CDR1 MNHNS and CDR2 SASEGT. The CDR3 is 14 residues long. Trimming pared 5 bases from V and 5 bases from J, leaving 13 bases between. The CDR3 DNA follows: TGTGCCAGCAGTATGGGGACGGTAGAAAACATTCAGTACTTC. Translated: CASSMGTVENIQYF.

The V and J genes are TRBV10-3 and TRBJ1-5; a possible D gene is TRBD1 (6 bases). V shed 4 bases and J shed 5 bases, with 12 bases lying between them. CDR3 length: 14 residues. The germline gives CDR1 ENHRY, CDR2 SYGVKD. CDR3 amino acids: CAISAREGDQPQHF. The CDR3 region has the DNA TGTGCCATCAGTGCCCGAGAGGGGGATCAGCCCCAGCATTTT.

As to this clone: A far larger clone is only one base removed, so a read error is likely. The identical CDR3 is also encoded by other nucleotide sequences in the sample. This chain's CDR3 is CATSRPPLQGLPYEQYF. CDR3 DNA: TGTGCCACCAGCAGACCCCCCCTACAGGGGCTCCCCTACGAGCAGTACTTC. The gene calls are TRBV15 and TRBJ2-7, with 7 bases matching TRBD1. Germline assignment: CDR1 LNHNV and CDR2 YYDKDF (reference sequence). This CDR3 comprises 17 residues. The V gene end was trimmed by 2 bases and the J gene end by 2 bases; junction bases not matched to a gene: 12.

The DNA of the CDR3 is TGTGCCAGCAGCCGGGACGCCTTTAGGGAACTGTTTTTT. Amino acids: CASSRDAFRELFF. V gene TRBV7-9 combines with J gene TRBJ1-4; D is perhaps TRBD1 (5 bases). V lost 5 bases and J lost 12, with 16 bases in between. This CDR3 has 13 residues. Germline-derived CDR1 and CDR2 are SEHNR and FQNEAQ (reference sequence).

Worth noting for this clone: The same CDR3 also results from other DNA sequences found in this sample. This chain links TRBV28 with TRBJ2-7, with 9 bases lining up with TRBD1. V lost 5 bases to trimming and J lost 4 bases; unmatched junction nucleotides: 9. This CDR3 comprises 15 residues. Germline V CDR1 and CDR2: MDHEN, SYDVKM. This chain's CDR3 is CASSAPGQGSYEQYF. CDR3 nucleotide sequence: TGTGCCAGCAGTGCCCCCGGACAGGGGAGTTACGAGCAGTACTTC.

The rearrangement uses TRBV5-4 and TRBJ2-2, with 10 bases fitting TRBD1. V lost 3 bases, J lost 1 base, and 0 bases stayed unmatched. Germline V gene lookup returns CDR1 SGHNT and CDR2 YYREEE (reference sequence). This CDR3 contains 15 residues. Written as DNA, the CDR3 is TGTGCCAGCAGCTGGGACAGGGGGAACACCGGGGAGCTGTTTTTT. Translating gives CASSWDRGNTGELFF.

The rearrangement links TRBV10-3 to TRBJ1-1, with D possibly matching TRBD1 (5 bases). Germline lookup yields CDR1 ENHRY and CDR2 SYGVKD. Trimming stripped 6 bases from V and 0 bases from J, with 14 bases between. The CDR3 extends over 15 amino acids. CDR3 residues: CAISPSRDLNTEAFF. The CDR3 DNA is TGTGCCATCAGCCCGAGCCGGGACCTGAACACTGAAGCTTTCTTT.

V and J are TRBV5-1 and TRBJ2-7; 8 bases fit TRBD1. This CDR3 has 14 amino acids. The V segment lost 0 bases and the J segment 7 bases; nucleotides outside the gene matches: 6. Germline-derived CDR1 and CDR2 are SGHRS and YFSETQ. The CDR3 DNA reads TGCGCCAGCAGCTTGGAAGCCCGGGACAGGGAGCAGTACTTC. Its protein is CASSLEARDREQYF.

There are a few counts of this clone. The chain couples TRBV5-5 to TRBJ1-5, with D unresolved. Trimming shortened V by 1 base and J by 0 bases, and 2 bases separated the two germline ends. The CDR3 totals 13 residues. Germline V gene data show CDR1 as SGHKS and CDR2 as YYEKEE (reference sequence). The DNA for the CDR3 is TGTGCCAGCAGCTTGTTTAGCAATCAGCCCCAGCATTTT. Translating gives CASSLFSNQPQHF. Based on the CDR3 plus reference TRBV5-5 and TRBJ1-5, the full variable domain is DAGVTQSPTHLIKTRGQQVTLRCSPISGHKSVSWYQQVLGQGPQFIFQYYEKEERGRGNFPDRFSARQFPNYSSELNVNALLLGDSALYLCASSLFSNQPQHFGDGTRLSIL.

This chain joins TRBV7-9 and TRBJ1-1; D gene uncertain. CDR1 is SEHNR, CDR2 FQNEAQ, per germline (reference sequence). The germline V and J ends were trimmed by 2 bases and 1 base, with 8 bases remaining between them. The CDR3 spans 14 residues. The CDR3 sequence: CASSLFAGNTEAFF. The DNA for the CDR3 is TGTGCCAGCAGCTTATTTGCAGGGAACACTGAAGCTTTCTTT.

J is TRBJ2-7 and V is TRBV5-1; TRBD1 is a possible D gene (6 bases). The CDR3 length is 14 residues. Per the germline V gene, CDR1 is SGHRS and CDR2 is YFSETQ. The V end lost 6 bases, the J end lost 1 base, and 14 bases lay between the germline ends. As DNA, the CDR3 is TGCGCCAGCAACCCGACAGGTCTTTCCTACGAGCAGTACTTC. Translating gives CASNPTGLSYEQYF.

The chain couples TRBV5-1 to TRBJ2-7; the match to TRBD1 covers 10 bases. V dropped 4 bases and J dropped 3; count of bases not matched to a gene: 7. This CDR3 region has 15 residues. Germline lookup yields CDR1 SGHRS and CDR2 YFSETQ. The CDR3 reads CASSGGGTGVYEQYF. The CDR3 DNA follows: TGCGCCAGCAGCGGGGGCGGGACAGGGGTCTACGAGCAGTACTTC.

The chain employs TRBV28 and TRBJ1-2, with D possibly TRBD1 on 5 matching bases. The CDR3 extends over 13 amino acids. Trimming cost V 3 bases and J 5 bases, with 10 bases left between them. Germline V gene sequence: CDR1 MDHEN, CDR2 SYDVKM. The CDR3 coding sequence is TGTGCCAGCAGTTTTCCAGGGAGTTATGGCTACACCTTC. Encoded protein: CASSFPGSYGYTF.

This chain connects TRBV4-2 to TRBJ2-2; 10 bases line up with TRBD2. The CDR3 is 19 residues long. V lost 3 bases, J lost 6 bases, and 16 bases stayed unmatched. CDR1 and CDR2 from the germline V gene are LGHNA and YNFKEQ. The CDR3 nucleotides read TGTGCCAGCAGCCATGATACTAGCGGGAAGGCTAAGGAGGCCGGGGAGCTGTTTTTT. Amino acid sequence: CASSHDTSGKAKEAGELFF.

The genes are TRBV19 and TRBJ2-1, with TRBD2 matching over 11 bases. This CDR3 contains 18 residues. Trimming removed 4 bases from V and 6 bases from J; junction bases left unmatched: 14. The germline V gene encodes CDR1 LNHDA and CDR2 SQIVND (reference sequence). As DNA, the CDR3 is TGTGCCAGTAGTACCCAAACTAGCGGGAGCGTCCGCGGCAATGAGCAGTTCTTC. Translation gives CASSTQTSGSVRGNEQFF. Supplemented by reference TRBV19 and TRBJ2-1, the full variable domain reads DGGITQSPKYLFRKEGQNVTLSCEQNLNHDAMYWYRQDPGQGLRLIYYSQIVNDFQKGDIAEGYSVSREKKESFPLTVTSAQKNPTAFYLCASSTQTSGSVRGNEQFFGPGTRLTVL.

V usage is TRBV27 and J usage is TRBJ2-2, with 14 bases fitting TRBD2. The germline V gene has CDR1 MNHEY and CDR2 SMNVEV (reference sequence). The CDR3 consists of 15 residues. The V segment lost 6 bases and the J segment 6 bases; nucleotides outside the gene matches: 3. CDR3 region: CASSRGLAGAGELFF. The CDR3 nucleotides read TGTGCCAGCAGCCGGGGACTAGCGGGGGCCGGGGAGCTGTTTTTT.